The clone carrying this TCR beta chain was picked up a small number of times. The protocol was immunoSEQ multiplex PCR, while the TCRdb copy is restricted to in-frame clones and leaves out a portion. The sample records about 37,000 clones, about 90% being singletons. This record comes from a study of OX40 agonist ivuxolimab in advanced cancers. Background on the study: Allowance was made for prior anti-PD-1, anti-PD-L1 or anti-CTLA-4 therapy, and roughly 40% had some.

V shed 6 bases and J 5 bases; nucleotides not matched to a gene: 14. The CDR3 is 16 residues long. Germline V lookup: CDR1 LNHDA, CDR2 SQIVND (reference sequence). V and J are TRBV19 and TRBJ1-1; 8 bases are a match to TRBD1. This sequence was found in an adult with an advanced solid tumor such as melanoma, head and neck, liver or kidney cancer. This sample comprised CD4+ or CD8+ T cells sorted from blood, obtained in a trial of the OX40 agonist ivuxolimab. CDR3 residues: CASSLDRVWRGTEAFF. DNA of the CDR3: TGTGCCAGTAGCCTGGACAGGGTGTGGAGGGGGACTGAAGCTTTCTTT. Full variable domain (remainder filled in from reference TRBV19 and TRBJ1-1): DGGITQSPKYLFRKEGQNVTLSCEQNLNHDAMYWYRQDPGQGLRLIYYSQIVNDFQKGDIAEGYSVSREKKESFPLTVTSAQKNPTAFYLCASSLDRVWRGTEAFFGQGTRLTVV.